This T cell receptor (beta chain) was recovered during a study of neurological immune-mediated disorders. Trimming stripped 3 bases from V and 4 bases from J, with 12 bases between. CDR3 length equals 14 residues. The germline CDR1 and CDR2 sequences are MDHEN and SYDVKM. One entry per CDR3 protein results from TCRdb running MiXCR on the 5' RACE reads. This sample has 45,000 to 60,000 distinct CDR3 sequences, with roughly 13% found just once. The table lists this clonotype with many counts. As for time point: longitudinal time-point 3. Unsorted libraries were prepared from 2 million PBMCs that had been stored at -80 C.

The sequence came from a male donor with HTLV-1-associated myelopathy (HAM/TSP). This sequence joins TRBV28 and TRBJ1-1; D is possibly TRBD1 (5 bases). The material sequenced was PBMCs. The CDR3 region has the DNA TGTGCCAGCAGTTTGAGGGGTCGGATCACTGAAGCTTTCTTT. Translated, it gives CASSLRGRITEAFF.